This T cell receptor beta chain emerged from a study of T-cell reconstitution after alpha-beta-depleted transplantation in children. The authors prepared the TCRbeta library with unique molecular identifiers. TCRdb redid the calling of the PCR reads with MiXCR, one entry per CDR3 protein. The repertoire holds approximately 1,000,000 distinct CDR3 sequences, with around 30% as singletons. About this clonotype: The antigen remains unidentified.

Study observations and caveats: Newly made T cells mostly supplied T-cell counts and diversity one year after transplant. TCRbeta diversity was high at day 60 in some patients (a result of surviving recipient T cells and thymic progenitors). Expanded graft clones numbering several hundred reportedly gave rise to alpha-beta T cells about two months after transplant.

Material: PBMCs, mostly from graft donor cells, obtained 360 days after TCRalphabeta/CD19-depleted stem cell transplant. This sequence was found in a boy less than two years old who had a stem cell transplant for SCID, so the T cells may come from the graft donor.

CDR3 nucleotide sequence: TGTGCCACCAGCAGAGAGCGGGGGGCCTACGAGCAGTACTTC. This encodes CATSRERGAYEQYF. The rearrangement uses TRBV15 and TRBJ2-7; 8 nucleotides match TRBD2. Germline V gene data show CDR1 as LNHNV and CDR2 as YYDKDF (reference sequence). Trimming removed 0 bases from V and 2 bases from J; junction bases left unmatched: 0. CDR3 length equals 14 residues.